This T cell receptor beta chain was documented in a study of vaccination and CD4 T cells after COVID-19. This clonotype has a handful of counts. The antigen is undetermined. The Oncomine TCR Beta short-read assay was what sequenced the DNA obtained from cultured CD4+ T cells. One entry per CDR3 protein, called by TCRdb with MiXCR from the PCR reads. Counted here are some 16,000 distinct CDR3 sequences, less than 60% occurring once; the ten biggest clones make up about 7%. The CDR3 runs to 14 residues. The germline V gene has CDR1 DFQATT and CDR2 SNEGSKA (reference sequence). J was trimmed by 2 bases and V by 5 bases; bases with no gene match: 6. Documented treatment: roughly 10-day PBMC culture with coronavirus spike peptide pools or control peptides (ViraFEST assay). PCR positivity was dated March to December 2020, before US Alpha, Beta and Delta variants.

This clonotype originated in a human donor who had recovered from COVID-19. The gene calls are TRBV20-1 and TRBJ2-1, with 7 bases identical to TRBD1. The sample was CD4+ T cells from blood, cultured in vitro. The CDR3 bases are TGCAGTGCTGCCGGGACAGTCACCTACAATGAGCAGTTCTTC. Translating it yields CSAAGTVTYNEQFF.